This passage covers 22 T cell receptor beta chains from one sample sequenced in a study of blood T cell repertoires in COVID-19. TCRdb keeps only in-frame clones here, not all; method: immunoSEQ multiplex PCR. The table lists approximately 100,000 clones, about 80% of them singletons, with 11% to 15% in the top ten. Specimen: peripheral blood. The origin of the receptors is a woman aged 60-75 years with acute or convalescent COVID-19.

CDR3: CASSPGGAVAKNIQYF. The CDR3 DNA reads as TGTGCCAGCAGTCCGGGCGGGGCCGTAGCCAAAAACATTCAGTACTTC. This chain links TRBV5-4 with TRBJ2-4; TRBD2 is a possible D gene (6 bases). The CDR3 is 16 amino acids. Per the germline V gene, CDR1 is SGHNT and CDR2 is YYREEE (reference sequence). The germline V and J ends were trimmed by 5 bases and 0 bases, with 15 bases remaining between them.

This clone was counted between two and nine times. The V gene is TRBV19, the J gene TRBJ2-3; 9 bases map to TRBD2. V gave up 6 bases and J gave up 4 bases; unmatched junction bases: 23. The CDR3 runs 20 residues. Germline CDR1 is LNHDA and CDR2 is SQIVND (reference sequence). The CDR3 sequence: CASRPPVALAGTKGADTQYF. The CDR3 nucleotides are TGTGCCAGTAGACCCCCCGTGGCGCTAGCGGGGACCAAGGGGGCAGATACGCAGTATTTT.

The chain combines TRBV2 with TRBJ1-5; possible D gene TRBD1, 5 bases. With 5 bases removed from V and 15 bases from J, the gap between germline ends came to 14 bases. This CDR3 region has 11 residues. Germline V gene sequence: CDR1 SNHLY, CDR2 FYNNEI. CDR3 bases: TGTGCCAGCAGTATAGGACATCTTTCGCATTTT. Amino acid sequence: CASSIGHLSHF.

In its sample, this clone was seen a few times. V is TRBV6-5 and J is TRBJ1-2, with 7 nucleotides matching TRBD1. The CDR3 covers 14 residues. The germline CDR1 and CDR2 sequences are MNHEY and SVGAGI. Germline trimming cut 6 bases from V and 8 bases from J; bases unmatched to any gene: 12. For the CDR3, the DNA is TGTGCCAGCAGAAGGGGGCAGGGTGGAAGCGGCTACACCTTC. This translates into CASRRGQGGSGYTF.

The chain joins TRBV19 to TRBJ1-2, with 8 bases matching TRBD1. The CDR3 spans 15 residues. After removal of 5 bases from V and 8 bases from J, the junction contained 13 bases not matched to a gene. Looked up from germline, CDR1 is LNHDA and CDR2 is SQIVND (reference sequence). CDR3 sequence (DNA): TGTGCCAGTAGTGAGACAGGGGATCGGGGTTCGGGCTACACCTTC. Its protein product is CASSETGDRGSGYTF.

The genes are TRBV15 and TRBJ1-2, with 9 bases aligning to TRBD1. After removal of 0 bases from V and 7 bases from J, the junction contained 6 bases not matched to a gene. Germline V gene data show CDR1 as LNHNV and CDR2 as YYDKDF (reference sequence). The CDR3 consists of 15 residues. In nucleotides, the CDR3 is TGTGCCACCAGCAGAGAGTCCGGGACAGGGTTTGGCTACACCTTC. Translated, it gives CATSRESGTGFGYTF.

About this clone itself: At one end, the junction sequence differs from germline, possibly due to a read error. The rearrangement links TRBV6-6 to TRBJ2-1, with TRBD2 matching over 7 bases. Per germline, CDR1 MNHNY and CDR2 SVGAGI (reference sequence). The CDR3 has 16 residues. CDR3 in amino acids: CVSSYSRGSSYNEQFF. The CDR3 DNA sequence: TGTGTCAGCAGTTACTCGCGCGGGAGCTCCTACAATGAGCAGTTCTTC.

The chain uses TRBV6-5 and TRBJ2-5, with TRBD1 matching over 9 bases. V lost 6 bases and J lost 4; bases outside the gene matches: 3. In germline, CDR1 is MNHEY, CDR2 SVGAGI. The CDR3 is 13 amino acids. The CDR3 bases are TGTGCCAGCAGGTGGACAGGGGCAGAGACCCAGTACTTC. Protein: CASRWTGAETQYF.

V gene TRBV5-8 combines with J gene TRBJ2-3; D remains unclear. Trimming stripped 0 bases from V and 0 bases from J, with 11 bases between. The length of the CDR3 is 16 residues. The V gene's germline CDR1 is SGHTS and CDR2 YDEGEE. This CDR3 is CASSLAAYGSTDTQYF. The DNA for the CDR3 is TGTGCCAGCAGCTTGGCGGCTTACGGGAGCACAGATACGCAGTATTTT. The variable domain in full, completed from reference TRBV5-8 and TRBJ2-3, reads EAGVTQSPTHLIKTRGQQATLRCSPISGHTSVYWYQQALGLGLQFLLWYDEGEERNRGNFPPRFSGRQFPNYSSELNVNALELEDSALYLCASSLAAYGSTDTQYFGPGTRLTVL.

The rearrangement links TRBV6-5 to TRBJ2-1; 7 bases are a match to TRBD2. The germline gives CDR1 MNHEY, CDR2 SVGAGI. The CDR3 is 13 residues long. Trimming at V came to 5 bases and at J to 6 bases, leaving 4 bases not matched to a gene. CDR3 region: CASSPGLLNEQFF. CDR3 coding DNA: TGTGCCAGCAGTCCGGGACTACTCAATGAGCAGTTCTTC.

The chain combines TRBV3-1 (or the pseudogene TRBV3-2) with TRBJ1-2, with D possibly TRBD1 on 5 matching bases. The CDR3 has 15 amino acids. CDR1 LGHDT and CDR2 YNNKEL come from the germline V gene (reference sequence). V was cut by 1 base and J by 3 bases, with 12 bases left in between. This chain's CDR3 is CASSQGNRGDYGYTF. CDR3 coding DNA: TGTGCCAGCAGCCAAGGGAACCGGGGGGACTATGGCTACACCTTC.

The rearrangement links TRBV2 to TRBJ1-6, with no clear D. The germline CDR1 and CDR2 sequences are SNHLY and FYNNEI. V shed 5 bases and J shed 9 bases, with 14 bases lying between them. This CDR3 has 14 residues. CDR3 in DNA: TGTGCCAGCAGTATATATCCCCGGGGTTCACCCCTCCACTTT. This sequence encodes CASSIYPRGSPLHF.

This chain joins TRBV5-1 and TRBJ2-5, with D possibly being TRBD2 (5 bases). The CDR3 contains 18 residues. Trimming pared 4 bases from V and 5 bases from J, leaving 27 bases between. Germline CDR1 SGHRS, CDR2 YFSETQ. CDR3 region: CASSPLGDSAGLGETQYF. The DNA of the CDR3 is TGCGCCAGCAGCCCCCTCGGGGATAGCGCGGGCTTGGGGGAGACCCAGTACTTC.

The chain uses TRBV5-1 and TRBJ2-1; 7 bases map to TRBD2. This CDR3 region has 13 residues. J lost 9 bases, V lost 1 base, and 4 bases had no gene match. Germline-derived CDR1 and CDR2 are SGHRS and YFSETQ. The CDR3, as DNA: TGCGCCAGCAGCTTGCTTGCGGGAGCTGAGCAGTTCTTC. Encoded protein: CASSLLAGAEQFF.

The gene calls are TRBV7-8 and TRBJ2-2; 8 bases line up with TRBD1. The V and J ends lost 5 bases and 1 base, in that order; junction bases with no gene match: 6. CDR1 and CDR2 from the germline V gene are SGHVS and FQNEAQ. The CDR3 is 16 amino acids. CDR3: CASSIVGTGNTGELFF. Written as DNA, the CDR3 is TGTGCCAGCAGCATCGTCGGGACAGGGAACACCGGGGAGCTGTTTTTT.

V gene TRBV28 combines with J gene TRBJ2-7; D call uncertain. The germline gives CDR1 MDHEN, CDR2 SYDVKM. This CDR3 has 14 residues. Trimming stripped 6 bases from V and 3 bases from J, with 15 bases between. CDR3 nucleotides: TGTGCCAGCAGCCTCGCGGCGCGAGGCTACGAGCAGTACTTC. As protein: CASSLAARGYEQYF.

This chain connects TRBV7-2 to TRBJ1-2; D might be TRBD1 (6 bases). Trimming pared 3 bases from V and 0 bases from J, leaving 17 bases between. The germline gives CDR1 SGHTA, CDR2 FQGNSA. The CDR3 runs to 17 residues. The DNA of the CDR3 is TGTGCCAGCAGCTTGCAGACAGGTCAAATCACTAACTATGGCTACACCTTC. Residues: CASSLQTGQITNYGYTF.

The chain links TRBV27 to TRBJ2-3; TRBD1 matches at 7 bases. Germline lookup yields CDR1 MNHEY and CDR2 SMNVEV (reference sequence). V dropped 2 bases and J dropped 0; count of bases not matched to a gene: 8. The CDR3 is 17 amino acids. The CDR3 is CASSLPKDRASTDTQYF. The CDR3, as DNA: TGTGCCAGCAGTTTACCCAAAGACAGGGCGAGCACAGATACGCAGTATTTT.

This chain links TRBV6-1 with TRBJ2-5; 7 positions match TRBD2. J lost 4 bases, V lost 4 bases, and 12 bases had no gene match. The V gene's germline CDR1 is MNHNS and CDR2 SASEGT. The CDR3 is 16 amino acids. DNA for the CDR3: TGTGCCAGCAGTGGGGAAACCGTTTTAGCGGGAGAGACCCAGTACTTC. Its translation: CASSGETVLAGETQYF.

V gene TRBV7-9 combines with J gene TRBJ1-4, with 7 bases matching TRBD1. V trimming: 5 bases; J trimming: 4 bases; junction bases outside the gene matches: 10. The CDR3 contains 16 residues. Per the germline V gene, CDR1 is SEHNR and CDR2 is FQNEAQ (reference sequence). CDR3 sequence: CASSHTPGTVNEKLFF. In DNA, the CDR3 is TGTGCCAGCAGCCATACACCTGGGACAGTTAATGAAAAACTGTTTTTT.

This clone was observed once. The J gene is TRBJ2-5, the V gene TRBV27; D remains ambiguous. This CDR3 is 14 amino acids long. Trimming left V 5 bases short and J 5 bases short, with 15 bases between. Germline assignment: CDR1 MNHEY and CDR2 SMNVEV (reference sequence). CDR3 bases: TGTGCCAGCAGTCCGGTGGTGCGCCCGGAGACCCAGTACTTC. Encoded protein: CASSPVVRPETQYF.

A single count supports this clone. The J gene is TRBJ2-1, the V gene TRBV12-1; no DNA check was done on the table's D call, TRBD2. TRBV12-1 is a pseudogene segment. This CDR3 comprises 15 residues. CDR3 protein: CASSFCGLVTGEQFF. The DNA of the CDR3 is TGTGCCAGCAGCTTTTGCGGACTAGTAACTGGTGAGCAGTTCTTC.